This TCR beta chain was documented in a study of blood T cell repertoires in COVID-19. Turning to the study itself: Acute and convalescent COVID-19 specimens originated in the United States, Italy and Spain. T cells, B-cell-depleted T cells, or PBMCs provided the cDNA or gDNA that served as material.

Original data processing: The assay estimated nucleated cells by amplifying reference gene primers. The table came from immunoSEQ multiplex PCR; TCRdb's copy has only in-frame clones and leaves some out. That table is the source of V, J and clone size, and D and trimming were worked out from the DNA. Of some 200,000 clones listed, around 95% are singletons. The germline V and J ends were trimmed by 0 bases and 11 bases, with 17 bases remaining between them. This CDR3 has 15 residues. The V gene's germline CDR1 is LNHNV and CDR2 YYDKDF (reference sequence). This receptor was obtained from a man aged 25 to 45 with COVID-19, enrolled during active disease. V and J are TRBV15 and TRBJ1-5, with D maybe TRBD1 (6 bases). Sequenced sample: peripheral blood. The CDR3 loop reads CATSRDKAGARAQHF. CDR3 DNA: TGTGCCACCAGCAGAGATAAGGCGGGGGCCCGGGCCCAGCATTTT.